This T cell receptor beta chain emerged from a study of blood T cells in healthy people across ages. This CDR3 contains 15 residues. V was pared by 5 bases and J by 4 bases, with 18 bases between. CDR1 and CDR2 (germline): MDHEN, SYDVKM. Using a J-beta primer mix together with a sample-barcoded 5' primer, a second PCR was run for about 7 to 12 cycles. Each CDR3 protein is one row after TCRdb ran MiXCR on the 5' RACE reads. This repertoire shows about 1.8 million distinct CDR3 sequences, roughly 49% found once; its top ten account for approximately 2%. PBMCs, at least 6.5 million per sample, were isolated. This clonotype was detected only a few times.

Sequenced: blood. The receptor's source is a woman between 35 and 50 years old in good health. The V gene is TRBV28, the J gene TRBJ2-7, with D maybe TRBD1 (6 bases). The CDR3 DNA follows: TGTGCCAGCAGTCTTACAGGGTTTCGTACTTACGAGCAGTACTTC. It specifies CASSLTGFRTYEQYF.